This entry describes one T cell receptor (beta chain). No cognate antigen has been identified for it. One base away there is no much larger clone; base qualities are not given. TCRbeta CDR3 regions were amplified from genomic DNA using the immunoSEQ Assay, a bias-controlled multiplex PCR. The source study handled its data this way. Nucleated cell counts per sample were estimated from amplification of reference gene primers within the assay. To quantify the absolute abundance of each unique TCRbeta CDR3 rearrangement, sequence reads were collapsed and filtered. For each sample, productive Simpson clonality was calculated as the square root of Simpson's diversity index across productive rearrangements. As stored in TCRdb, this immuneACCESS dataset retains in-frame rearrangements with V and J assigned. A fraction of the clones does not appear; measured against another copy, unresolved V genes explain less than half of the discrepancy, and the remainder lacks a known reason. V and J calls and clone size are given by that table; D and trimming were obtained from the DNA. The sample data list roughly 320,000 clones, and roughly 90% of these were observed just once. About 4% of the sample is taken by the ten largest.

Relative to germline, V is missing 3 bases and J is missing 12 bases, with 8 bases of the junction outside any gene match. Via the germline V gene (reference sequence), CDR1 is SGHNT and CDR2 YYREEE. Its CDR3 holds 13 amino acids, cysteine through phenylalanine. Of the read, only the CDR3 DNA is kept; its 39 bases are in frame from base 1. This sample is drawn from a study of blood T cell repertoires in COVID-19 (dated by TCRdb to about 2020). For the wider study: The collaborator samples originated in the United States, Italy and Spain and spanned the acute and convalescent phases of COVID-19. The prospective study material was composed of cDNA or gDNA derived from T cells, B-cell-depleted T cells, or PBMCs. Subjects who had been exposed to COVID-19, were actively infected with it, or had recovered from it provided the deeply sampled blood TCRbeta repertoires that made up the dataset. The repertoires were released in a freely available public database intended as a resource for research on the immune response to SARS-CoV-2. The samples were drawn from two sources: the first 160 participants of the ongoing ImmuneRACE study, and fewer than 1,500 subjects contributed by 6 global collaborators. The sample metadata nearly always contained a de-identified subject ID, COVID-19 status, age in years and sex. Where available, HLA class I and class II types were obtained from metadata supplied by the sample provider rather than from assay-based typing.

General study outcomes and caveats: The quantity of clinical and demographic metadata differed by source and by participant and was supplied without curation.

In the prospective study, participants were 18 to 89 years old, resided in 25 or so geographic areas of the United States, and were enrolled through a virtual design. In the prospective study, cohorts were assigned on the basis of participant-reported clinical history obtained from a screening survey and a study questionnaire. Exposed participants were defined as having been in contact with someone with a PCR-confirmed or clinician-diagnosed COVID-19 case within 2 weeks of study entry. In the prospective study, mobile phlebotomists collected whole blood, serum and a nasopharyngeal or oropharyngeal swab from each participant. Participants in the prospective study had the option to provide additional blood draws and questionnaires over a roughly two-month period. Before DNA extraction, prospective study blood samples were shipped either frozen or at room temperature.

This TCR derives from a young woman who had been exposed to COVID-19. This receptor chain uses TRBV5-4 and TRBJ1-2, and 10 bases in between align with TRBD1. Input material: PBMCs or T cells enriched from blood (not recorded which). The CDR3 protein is CASSWDRGERNTF. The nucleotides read TGTGCCAGCAGCTGGGACAGGGGAGAGAGAAACACCTTC.